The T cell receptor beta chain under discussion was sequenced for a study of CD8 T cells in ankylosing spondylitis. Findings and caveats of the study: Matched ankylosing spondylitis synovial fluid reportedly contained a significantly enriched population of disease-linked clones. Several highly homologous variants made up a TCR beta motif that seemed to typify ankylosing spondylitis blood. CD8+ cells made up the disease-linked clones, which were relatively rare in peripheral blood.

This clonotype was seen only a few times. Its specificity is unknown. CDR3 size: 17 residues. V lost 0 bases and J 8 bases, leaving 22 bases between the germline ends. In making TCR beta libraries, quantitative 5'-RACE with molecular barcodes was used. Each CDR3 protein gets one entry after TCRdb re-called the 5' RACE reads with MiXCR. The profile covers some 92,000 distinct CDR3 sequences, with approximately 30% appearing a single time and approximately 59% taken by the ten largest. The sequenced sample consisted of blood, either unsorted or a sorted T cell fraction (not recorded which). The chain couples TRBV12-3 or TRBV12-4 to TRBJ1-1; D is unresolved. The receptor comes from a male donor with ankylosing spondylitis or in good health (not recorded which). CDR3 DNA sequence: TGTGCCAGCAGTTTAGCGCCGATTGGGAGAGCTGAGGCCGAAGCTTTCTTT. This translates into CASSLAPIGRAEAEAFF.